Each of the 12 T cell receptor beta chains below was sequenced from the same sample in a study of T cells in Graves' hyperthyroidism and ophthalmopathy. Amplified TCR beta CDR3 regions came from RNA transcripts. Using the HTBI primer set, a first-round RT-PCR was run on the TCR CDR3. TCRdb reanalysed the multiplex PCR reads using MiXCR and keeps one entry per CDR3 protein. The sample shows 490,000 or so distinct CDR3 sequences, 20% to 25% of them seen only once. The sequenced material came from blood. These receptors originate from a woman in her 70s with Graves' ophthalmopathy.

At least ten counts were recorded for this clonotype. The V gene is TRBV12-3 or TRBV12-4, the J gene TRBJ2-3, with D possibly TRBD2 on 7 matching bases. The CDR3 is 14 residues long. The V end lost 3 bases, the J end lost 4 bases, and 11 bases lay between the germline ends. For the CDR3, the DNA is TGTGCCAGCAGTTTTGGGGGGGGCCCAGATACGCAGTATTTT. This sequence encodes CASSFGGGPDTQYF.

In the case of this clonotype: An end of the junction does not agree with germline; a read error may underlie this. The chain combines TRBV19 with TRBJ1-1; D remains unclear. The V gene's germline CDR1 is LNHDA and CDR2 SQIVND (reference sequence). CDR3 length: 15 amino acids. CDR3 sequence (DNA): TGTGCCAGTAGCACTTTTCCGGGGAAGAACACTGAGGCTTTCTTT. Translation: CASSTFPGKNTEAFF.

This clonotype appeared many times. The genes are TRBV28 and TRBJ1-1; D call uncertain. The CDR3 runs 13 residues. V shed 3 bases and J shed 0 bases, with 5 bases lying between them. The germline CDR1 and CDR2 sequences are MDHEN and SYDVKM. CDR3 loop: CASSLLVNTEAFF. The CDR3 DNA sequence: TGTGCCAGCAGTTTGTTGGTGAACACTGAAGCTTTCTTT. The complete variable domain, with remaining parts taken from reference TRBV28 and TRBJ1-1, reads DVKVTQSSRYLVKRTGEKVFLECVQDMDHENMFWYRQDPGLGLRLIYFSYDVKMKEKGDIPEGYSVSREKKERFSLILESASTNQTSMYLCASSLLVNTEAFFGQGTRLTVV.

V usage is TRBV12-3 or TRBV12-4 and J usage is TRBJ1-1, with D hard to call. The CDR3 covers 13 residues. V lost 3 bases, J lost 0 bases, and 5 bases lay in between. The CDR3 loop reads CASSFYLNTEAFF. The CDR3 DNA reads TGTGCCAGCAGTTTTTACCTGAACACTGAAGCTTTCTTT.

This sequence joins TRBV3-1 and TRBJ2-1, with D possibly being TRBD2 (5 bases). The V end was cut by 1 base, the J end by 9 bases, with 10 bases between. The CDR3 runs 13 residues. Germline lookup yields CDR1 LGHDT and CDR2 YNNKEL (reference sequence). In nucleotides, the CDR3 is TGTGCCAGCAGCCAAGTAGGGAGTAGTGAGCAGTTCTTC. The encoded protein is CASSQVGSSEQFF.

This chain connects TRBV12-3 or TRBV12-4 to TRBJ2-7; the D is unclear. Between the trimmed V and J ends, which lost 6 bases and 1 base, there was a span of 10 bases. This CDR3 has 13 residues. CDR3 sequence: CASSNSPSYEQYF. CDR3 sequence (DNA): TGTGCCAGCAGCAACAGTCCGTCCTACGAGCAGTACTTC.

The table lists this clonotype with a few counts. The chain has TRBV6-1 and TRBJ2-2; D unresolved. Trimming shortened V by 10 bases and J by 0 bases, and 15 bases separated the two germline ends. In germline, CDR1 is MNHNS, CDR2 SASEGT. CDR3 length: 15 amino acids. The CDR3 DNA follows: TGTGCCACCAGAAGCCGACCCTCGAACACCGGGGAGCTGTTTTTT. It specifies CATRSRPSNTGELFF.

This clonotype came up many times. At one of its ends the junction is not consistent with the germline gene, which may arise from a read error. This chain uses TRBV3-1 with TRBJ1-2; 7 bases are shared with TRBD1. The germline gives CDR1 LGHDT, CDR2 YNNKEL (reference sequence). The CDR3 sequence is 13 residues long. The CDR3 loop is CASSQEPRGEYNF. In nucleotides, the CDR3 is TGTGCCAGCAGCCAAGAACCCAGGGGGGAATACAACTTC.

The chain employs TRBV24-1 and TRBJ1-1, with D possibly matching TRBD1 (5 bases). The CDR3 is 17 residues long. V was clipped by 5 bases and J by 7 bases, with 25 bases between them. Germline V gives CDR1 KGHDR, CDR2 SFDVKD. CDR3 sequence reads: CATSAPHPGQRWNEAFF. The CDR3, as DNA: TGTGCCACCAGTGCTCCCCACCCCGGACAAAGATGGAATGAAGCTTTCTTT.

Only a few counts were recorded for this clonotype. The V call is TRBV3-1, the J call TRBJ2-7; 8 bases map to TRBD1. CDR1 and CDR2 from the germline V gene are LGHDT and YNNKEL (reference sequence). The CDR3 is 14 amino acids. The trim removed 5 bases at V and 6 bases at J, leaving 9 bases unmatched. CDR3 in amino acids: CASSRQGIEGEQYF. DNA for the CDR3: TGTGCCAGCAGCAGACAGGGGATCGAAGGCGAGCAGTACTTC.

This clonotype was counted a few times. The chain combines TRBV5-1 with TRBJ1-5, with 9 positions matching TRBD1. CDR1 is SGHRS, CDR2 YFSETQ, per germline. The CDR3 extends over 15 amino acids. V lost 4 bases to trimming and J lost 4 bases; unmatched junction nucleotides: 6. The CDR3 DNA reads TGCGCCAGCAGCCCACAGGGGGCGAGGAATCAGCCCCAGCATTTT. Its protein is CASSPQGARNQPQHF.

The V and J genes are TRBV20-1 and TRBJ1-4; D gene unclear. This CDR3 contains 14 residues. Germline loops: CDR1 DFQATT, CDR2 SNEGSKA (reference sequence). Deletions cut 0 bases from V and 2 bases from J, with 7 bases between. CDR3 protein: CSAREGLTNEKLFF. Written as DNA, the CDR3 is TGCAGTGCTAGAGAAGGACTTACTAATGAAAAACTGTTTTTT.